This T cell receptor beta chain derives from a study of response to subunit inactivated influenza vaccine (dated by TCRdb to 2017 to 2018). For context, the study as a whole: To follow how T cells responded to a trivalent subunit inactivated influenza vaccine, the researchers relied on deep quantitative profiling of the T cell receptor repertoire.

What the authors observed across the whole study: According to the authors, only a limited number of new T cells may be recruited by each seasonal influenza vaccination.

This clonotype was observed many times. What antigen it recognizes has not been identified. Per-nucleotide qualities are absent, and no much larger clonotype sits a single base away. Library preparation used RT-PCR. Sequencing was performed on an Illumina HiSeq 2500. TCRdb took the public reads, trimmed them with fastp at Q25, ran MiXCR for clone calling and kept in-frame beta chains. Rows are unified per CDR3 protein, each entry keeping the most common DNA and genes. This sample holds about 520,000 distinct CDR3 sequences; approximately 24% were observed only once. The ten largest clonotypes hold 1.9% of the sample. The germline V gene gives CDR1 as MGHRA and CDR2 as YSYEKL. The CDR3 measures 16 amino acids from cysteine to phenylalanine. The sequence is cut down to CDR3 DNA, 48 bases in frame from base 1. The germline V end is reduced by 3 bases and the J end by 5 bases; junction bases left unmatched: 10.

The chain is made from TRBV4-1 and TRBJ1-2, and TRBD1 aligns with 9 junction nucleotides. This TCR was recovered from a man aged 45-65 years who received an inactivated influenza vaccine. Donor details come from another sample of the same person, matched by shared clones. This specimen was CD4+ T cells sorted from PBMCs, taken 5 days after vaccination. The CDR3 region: CASSQTVTGGGYGYTF. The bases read TGCGCCAGCAGCCAGACCGTTACAGGGGGCGGGTATGGCTACACCTTC.